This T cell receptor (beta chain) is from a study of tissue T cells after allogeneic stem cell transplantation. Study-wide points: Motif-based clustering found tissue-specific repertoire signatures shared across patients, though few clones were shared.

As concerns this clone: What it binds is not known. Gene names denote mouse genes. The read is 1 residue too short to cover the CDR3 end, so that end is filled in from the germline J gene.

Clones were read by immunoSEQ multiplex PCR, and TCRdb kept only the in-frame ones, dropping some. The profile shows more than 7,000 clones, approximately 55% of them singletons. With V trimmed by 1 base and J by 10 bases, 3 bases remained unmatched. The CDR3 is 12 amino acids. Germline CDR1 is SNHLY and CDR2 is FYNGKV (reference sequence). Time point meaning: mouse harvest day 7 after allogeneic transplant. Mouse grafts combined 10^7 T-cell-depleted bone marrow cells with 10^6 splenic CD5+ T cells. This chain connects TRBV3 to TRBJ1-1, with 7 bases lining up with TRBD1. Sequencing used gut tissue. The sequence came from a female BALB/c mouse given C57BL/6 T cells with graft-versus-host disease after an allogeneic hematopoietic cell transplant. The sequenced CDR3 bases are TGTGCCAGCAGCTTAGAGGGGGCGGGAGTCTTC. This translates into CASSLEGAGVF. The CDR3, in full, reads CASSLEGAGVFF.